This is a list of T cell receptor beta chains from one sample in a study of CD8+ T cells in alopecia areata. Clones were sequenced by immunoSEQ multiplex PCR, and TCRdb holds only the in-frame ones, with some missing. Of around 100,000 clones listed, around 71% are singletons. The sample was CD8+ T cells sorted from blood, taken at week 44, from a patient treated with tofacitinib. These receptor sequences come from a human donor with alopecia areata. Both conserved end residues are part of each CDR3. The D gene is left open where the match is weak. The size entry is marked missing in some rows and otherwise reads once, few, many or a size class.

clone_size: few; v_call: TRBV30; j_call: TRBJ2-2; d_call: .; cdr3_nt: TGTGCCTGGAGTGTAATGGGGGCGTACACCGGGGAGCTGTTTTTT; cdr3_aa: CAWSVMGAYTGELFF
clone_size: few; v_call: TRBV29-1; j_call: TRBJ2-7; d_call: TRBD1; cdr3_nt: TGCAGCGTTGTGGGGACAGGGGGCGCCTACGAGCAGTACTTC; cdr3_aa: CSVVGTGGAYEQYF
clone_size: few; v_call: TRBV29-1; j_call: TRBJ2-1; d_call: .; cdr3_nt: TGCAGCGTTGCGGACAAGTCCTACAATGAGCAGTTCTTC; cdr3_aa: CSVADKSYNEQFF
clone_size: .; v_call: TRBV5-4; j_call: TRBJ2-7; d_call: TRBD1; cdr3_nt: TGTGCCAGCAGCTGGGGGACAGGGTTAGTCGAGCAGTACTTC; cdr3_aa: CASSWGTGLVEQYF
clone_size: .; v_call: TRBV12-5; j_call: TRBJ2-7; d_call: .; cdr3_nt: TGTGCTAGTGCCCAACCAGGAGGGCAAGCGACCTACGAGCAGTACTTC; cdr3_aa: CASAQPGGQATYEQYF
clone_size: once; v_call: TRBV4-2; j_call: TRBJ2-1; d_call: TRBD1; cdr3_nt: TGTGCCAGCAGCCAAGGAGACAGGGAACCCTACAATGAGCAGTTCTTC; cdr3_aa: CASSQGDREPYNEQFF
clone_size: .; v_call: TRBV7-9; j_call: TRBJ1-2; d_call: .; cdr3_nt: TGTGCCAGCAGCAAAAACAGGGAGGATGGCTACACCTTC; cdr3_aa: CASSKNREDGYTF
clone_size: .; v_call: TRBV6-1; j_call: TRBJ2-7; d_call: .; cdr3_nt: TGTGCCAGCAGCCATGCCCGAATTGACTACGAGCAGTACTTC; cdr3_aa: CASSHARIDYEQYF
clone_size: .; v_call: TRBV2; j_call: TRBJ2-1; d_call: .; cdr3_nt: TGTGCCAGCACCGAAAGGGGGTCAATATCCTACAATGAGCAGTTCTTC; cdr3_aa: CASTERGSISYNEQFF
clone_size: .; v_call: TRBV5-6; j_call: TRBJ2-5; d_call: .; cdr3_nt: TGTGCCAGCAGCTTGTACCAAGAGGGGACCCAGTACTTC; cdr3_aa: CASSLYQEGTQYF
clone_size: .; v_call: TRBV30; j_call: TRBJ2-5; d_call: .; cdr3_nt: TGTGCCTGGAGTCCGAGGGGGACTTACCAAGAGACCCAGTACTTC; cdr3_aa: CAWSPRGTYQETQYF
clone_size: .; v_call: TRBV2; j_call: TRBJ1-5; d_call: .; cdr3_nt: TGTGCCAGCAGTGACAGGGCCACTCAGCCCCAGCATTTT; cdr3_aa: CASSDRATQPQHF
clone_size: .; v_call: TRBV30; j_call: TRBJ1-1; d_call: TRBD1; cdr3_nt: TGTGCCAGTTGGGACAGGGGTGAAACTGAAGCTTTCTTT; cdr3_aa: CASWDRGETEAFF
clone_size: .; v_call: TRBV4-3; j_call: TRBJ1-3; d_call: .; cdr3_nt: TGCGCCAGCAGCCACGGGACAGGAAACACCATATATTTT; cdr3_aa: CASSHGTGNTIYF
clone_size: .; v_call: TRBV27; j_call: TRBJ2-7; d_call: .; cdr3_nt: TGTGCCAGCAGTTTAGGTCTGGGTTTCGAGCAGTACTTC; cdr3_aa: CASSLGLGFEQYF
clone_size: .; v_call: TRBV29-1; j_call: TRBJ2-2; d_call: .; cdr3_nt: TGCAGCGTTGCCCAAGGGTTAAACACCGGGGAGCTGTTTTTT; cdr3_aa: CSVAQGLNTGELFF
clone_size: .; v_call: TRBV19; j_call: TRBJ2-7; d_call: .; cdr3_nt: TGTGCCAGTAGCGACCCAACAGGAATCTACGAGCAGTACTTC; cdr3_aa: CASSDPTGIYEQYF
clone_size: .; v_call: TRBV5-6; j_call: TRBJ1-2; d_call: .; cdr3_nt: TGTGCCAGCAGCTTGGTGCCAGGGGATTACGGCTACACCTTC; cdr3_aa: CASSLVPGDYGYTF
clone_size: .; v_call: TRBV30; j_call: TRBJ2-7; d_call: TRBD1; cdr3_nt: TGTGCCTGGAGTGGGGGACAGGGCCGGTCCTACGAGCAGTACTTC; cdr3_aa: CAWSGGQGRSYEQYF
clone_size: .; v_call: TRBV28; j_call: TRBJ2-3; d_call: .; cdr3_nt: TGTGCCAGCAGTTTGGGGACCCACACAGATACGCAGTATTTT; cdr3_aa: CASSLGTHTDTQYF
clone_size: .; v_call: TRBV4-3; j_call: TRBJ1-1; d_call: .; cdr3_nt: TGCGCCAGCAGCCAAGATCATGTGGCGGAGAACACTGAAGCTTTCTTT; cdr3_aa: CASSQDHVAENTEAFF
clone_size: .; v_call: TRBV4-3; j_call: TRBJ1-4; d_call: .; cdr3_nt: TGCGCCAGCAGCCCCCAGCTGGACGGTGAAAAACTGTTTTTT; cdr3_aa: CASSPQLDGEKLFF
clone_size: .; v_call: TRBV6-6; j_call: TRBJ2-7; d_call: .; cdr3_nt: TGTGCCAGCAGTTACTCGACATTCTCTACCTACGAGCAGTACTTC; cdr3_aa: CASSYSTFSTYEQYF
clone_size: few; v_call: TRBV13; j_call: TRBJ2-1; d_call: .; cdr3_nt: TGTGCCAGCAGCTTAGTCGGGCATATTGCTGGTGAGCAGTTCTTC; cdr3_aa: CASSLVGHIAGEQFF
clone_size: few; v_call: TRBV7-3; j_call: TRBJ2-1; d_call: .; cdr3_nt: TGTGCCAGCAGCTTGGGACCTAGGGATGAGCAGTTCTTC; cdr3_aa: CASSLGPRDEQFF
clone_size: .; v_call: TRBV30; j_call: TRBJ2-2; d_call: .; cdr3_nt: TGTGCCTTCATCGGGGGGCCCACCGGGGAGCTGTTTTTT; cdr3_aa: CAFIGGPTGELFF
clone_size: .; v_call: TRBV5-5; j_call: TRBJ2-1; d_call: TRBD2; cdr3_nt: TGTGCCAGCAGCTTGGAGGTAGCGGGGAATGAGCAGTTCTTC; cdr3_aa: CASSLEVAGNEQFF
clone_size: .; v_call: TRBV19; j_call: TRBJ2-7; d_call: TRBD1; cdr3_nt: TGTGCCAGTAGTCAAGGACAGGGAAGCGAGCAGTACTTC; cdr3_aa: CASSQGQGSEQYF
clone_size: .; v_call: TRBV10-1; j_call: TRBJ2-7; d_call: TRBD1; cdr3_nt: TGCGCCAGCAGTTCCCGACCCGACAGGGGGCAGTACTTC; cdr3_aa: CASSSRPDRGQYF
clone_size: .; v_call: TRBV7-9; j_call: TRBJ2-7; d_call: TRBD1; cdr3_nt: TGTGCCAGCAGCTTAGATGGGACAGATAGTTACGAGCAGTACTTC; cdr3_aa: CASSLDGTDSYEQYF
clone_size: .; v_call: TRBV6-1; j_call: TRBJ1-2; d_call: .; cdr3_nt: TGTGCCAGCAGTGAAGCTCCAGGGGACTATGGCTACACCTTC; cdr3_aa: CASSEAPGDYGYTF
clone_size: .; v_call: TRBV13; j_call: TRBJ2-7; d_call: .; cdr3_nt: TGTGCCAGCAGCCCCGACCAGTTCCGGGACAAGTCCTACGAGCAGTACTTC; cdr3_aa: CASSPDQFRDKSYEQYF
clone_size: .; v_call: TRBV5-8; j_call: TRBJ2-7; d_call: .; cdr3_nt: TGTGCCAGCCGAGAGGGAAGACCCGAGCAGTACTTC; cdr3_aa: CASREGRPEQYF
clone_size: .; v_call: TRBV7-2; j_call: TRBJ1-2; d_call: .; cdr3_nt: TGTGCCAGCAGCCCTCGGACGGTCAACTATGGCTACACCTTC; cdr3_aa: CASSPRTVNYGYTF
clone_size: .; v_call: TRBV30; j_call: TRBJ1-3; d_call: .; cdr3_nt: TGTGCCTGGAGTGGGGCAGGGGCCGGAAACACCATATATTTT; cdr3_aa: CAWSGAGAGNTIYF
clone_size: .; v_call: TRBV7-9; j_call: TRBJ2-3; d_call: .; cdr3_nt: TGTGCCAGCAGCTTAGGTGGTACGCAGTATTTT; cdr3_aa: CASSLGGTQYF
clone_size: few; v_call: TRBV19; j_call: TRBJ2-2; d_call: TRBD1; cdr3_nt: TGTGCCAGTAGTCTGACAGGGGCCGGGGAGCTGTTTTTT; cdr3_aa: CASSLTGAGELFF
clone_size: .; v_call: TRBV30; j_call: TRBJ2-3; d_call: .; cdr3_nt: TGTGCCTGGAGTGGGATGACAGATACGCAGTATTTT; cdr3_aa: CAWSGMTDTQYF
clone_size: .; v_call: TRBV12-5; j_call: TRBJ2-1; d_call: .; cdr3_nt: TGTGCTAGTGGTTTGGACCTATACAATGAGCAGTTCTTC; cdr3_aa: CASGLDLYNEQFF
clone_size: .; v_call: TRBV19; j_call: TRBJ1-1; d_call: TRBD1; cdr3_nt: TGTGCCAGTAGTATTGCAGGGGGCAACACTGAAGCTTTCTTT; cdr3_aa: CASSIAGGNTEAFF
clone_size: once; v_call: TRBV4-3; j_call: TRBJ1-2; d_call: .; cdr3_nt: TGCGCCAGCAGCCAAGAAGGGGACGGCGGCTACACCTTC; cdr3_aa: CASSQEGDGGYTF
clone_size: few; v_call: TRBV7-2; j_call: TRBJ2-2; d_call: .; cdr3_nt: TGTGCCAGCAGCTCCGAGGACAGCTCCAGCGGGGAGCTGTTTTTT; cdr3_aa: CASSSEDSSSGELFF
clone_size: few; v_call: TRBV5-1; j_call: TRBJ1-1; d_call: .; cdr3_nt: TGCGCCAGCAGAGCGGGAAGTACTGAAGCTTTCTTT; cdr3_aa: CASRAGSTEAFF
clone_size: .; v_call: TRBV6-5; j_call: TRBJ1-2; d_call: .; cdr3_nt: TGTGCCAGCAGTAAGGGAGCGCTTGGCTACACCTTC; cdr3_aa: CASSKGALGYTF
clone_size: .; v_call: TRBV30; j_call: TRBJ1-1; d_call: .; cdr3_nt: TGTGCCTGGAGTCGGGGGGCTGGGACTGAAGCTTTCTTT; cdr3_aa: CAWSRGAGTEAFF
clone_size: .; v_call: TRBV4-3; j_call: TRBJ1-2; d_call: .; cdr3_nt: TGCGCCAGCAGCCAAGATTTGGGTTTAAATGGCTACACCTTC; cdr3_aa: CASSQDLGLNGYTF
clone_size: few; v_call: TRBV4-3; j_call: TRBJ2-2; d_call: .; cdr3_nt: TGCGCCAGCAGCCAAAATGTGAGGAAAAACAGGGCGGTCGGGGAGCTGTTTTTT; cdr3_aa: CASSQNVRKNRAVGELFF
clone_size: .; v_call: TRBV10-3; j_call: TRBJ2-1; d_call: TRBD1; cdr3_nt: TGTGCCATCAGACAGGGGTCGGAGGAGCAGTTCTTC; cdr3_aa: CAIRQGSEEQFF
clone_size: .; v_call: TRBV27; j_call: TRBJ1-5; d_call: .; cdr3_nt: TGTGCCAGCAGTTCAGACGGTAGCAATCAGCCCCAGCATTTT; cdr3_aa: CASSSDGSNQPQHF
clone_size: .; v_call: TRBV5-6; j_call: TRBJ2-7; d_call: .; cdr3_nt: TGTGCCAGCAGCCCGGGGACTGGGACCTACGAGCAGTACTTC; cdr3_aa: CASSPGTGTYEQYF
clone_size: .; v_call: TRBV7-9; j_call: TRBJ2-6; d_call: .; cdr3_nt: TGTGCCAGCAGCTTAGGTGGGGCCAACGTCCTGACTTTC; cdr3_aa: CASSLGGANVLTF
clone_size: .; v_call: TRBV30; j_call: TRBJ1-4; d_call: TRBD1; cdr3_nt: TGTGCCTGGAGTGTATCGGGACAGGAGGGTGAAAAACTGTTTTTT; cdr3_aa: CAWSVSGQEGEKLFF
clone_size: .; v_call: TRBV29-1; j_call: TRBJ1-1; d_call: .; cdr3_nt: TGCAGCGTTGAGGGGAACACTGAAGCTTTCTTT; cdr3_aa: CSVEGNTEAFF
clone_size: .; v_call: TRBV27; j_call: TRBJ2-7; d_call: .; cdr3_nt: TGTGCCAGCAGTTTCGGACTACCCTCATCCTACGAGCAGTACTTC; cdr3_aa: CASSFGLPSSYEQYF
clone_size: few; v_call: TRBV29-1; j_call: TRBJ2-6; d_call: TRBD1; cdr3_nt: TGCAGCGTTGGGGGACAGGGCTCTGGGGCCAACGTCCTGACTTTC; cdr3_aa: CSVGGQGSGANVLTF
clone_size: few; v_call: TRBV4-3; j_call: TRBJ1-4; d_call: .; cdr3_nt: TGCGCCAGCAGCCAAGGTGATCTTGGAGGTCGGGAAAAACTGTTTTTT; cdr3_aa: CASSQGDLGGREKLFF
clone_size: .; v_call: TRBV4-3; j_call: TRBJ1-2; d_call: .; cdr3_nt: TGCGCCAGCAGCCAAGAGTCAGGGCTAAACTATGGCTACACCTTC; cdr3_aa: CASSQESGLNYGYTF
clone_size: .; v_call: TRBV6-5; j_call: TRBJ1-2; d_call: .; cdr3_nt: TGTGCCAGCAGTACTCCCCGGACTCCCTATGGCTACACCTTC; cdr3_aa: CASSTPRTPYGYTF